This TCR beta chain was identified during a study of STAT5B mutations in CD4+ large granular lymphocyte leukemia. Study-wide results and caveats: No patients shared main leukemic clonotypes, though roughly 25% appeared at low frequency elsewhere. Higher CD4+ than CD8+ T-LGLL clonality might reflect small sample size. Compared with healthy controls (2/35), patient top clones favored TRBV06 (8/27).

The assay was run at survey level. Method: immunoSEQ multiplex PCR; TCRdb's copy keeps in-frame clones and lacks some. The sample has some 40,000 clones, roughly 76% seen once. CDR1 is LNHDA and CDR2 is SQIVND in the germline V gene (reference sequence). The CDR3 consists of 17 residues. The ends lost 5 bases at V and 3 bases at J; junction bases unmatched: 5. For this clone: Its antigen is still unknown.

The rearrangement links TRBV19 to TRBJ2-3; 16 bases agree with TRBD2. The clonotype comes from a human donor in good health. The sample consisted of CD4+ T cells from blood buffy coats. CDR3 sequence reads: CASSLGTSGRATDTQYF. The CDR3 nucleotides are TGTGCCAGTAGTCTCGGGACTAGCGGGAGGGCGACAGATACGCAGTATTTT.